The T cell receptor (beta chain) under discussion was sequenced for a study of T cells after yellow fever vaccination. General study results and limits: Subsequent to the booster, the majority of primary-vaccination clones reappeared (less than 97% CD4, 85% to 90% CD8).

Germline V gene lookup returns CDR1 LGHNA and CDR2 YNFKEQ. With 0 bases clipped from V and 3 bases from J, the junction kept 7 bases outside the gene matches. The CDR3 contains 16 residues. Universal primer sites and UMIs were introduced during 5'RACE template-switching synthesis of TCR cDNA. TCRdb reprocessed the 5' RACE reads via MiXCR and lists one record per CDR3 protein. The table lists 250,000 to 300,000 distinct CDR3 sequences, about an eighth of them singletons. Of note for this clonotype: The antigen remains undetermined.

Here the sequenced sample was CD4+ T cells sorted from PBMCs, taken 45 days after the yellow fever booster vaccination. The V and J genes are TRBV4-2 and TRBJ2-7, with 8 bases fitting TRBD1. The TCR comes from a man aged 30 to 45 who received the YFV17D yellow fever vaccine. The CDR3 loop reads CASSQDLGQGNYEQYF. CDR3 in DNA: TGTGCCAGCAGCCAAGATCTCGGACAGGGAAACTACGAGCAGTACTTC.